This T cell receptor beta chain was sequenced for a study of human T cells and chemical hapten exposure. The time point denotes: pre-sensitization, week 0. Treatment of the sample: therapeutic diphenylcyclopropenone sensitization with weekly scalp DPC. Blood was drawn before each patch test was applied. CDR1 and CDR2 from the germline V gene are KGHSH and LQKENI. CDR3 size: 15 residues. With V trimmed by 1 base and J by 4 bases, 3 bases remained unmatched. Findings and limits, study-wide: Expanded TCRs grouped into significantly more large CDR3 similarity clusters than controls produced. Donors had alopecia, so their immune response may differ from healthy people's.

During construction of the library, unique molecular identifiers were attached to individual cDNA molecules for quantitative, reproducible TCR counting. MiXCR, applied by TCRdb to the RACE reads, yields one record per CDR3 protein. The repertoire holds under 400,000 distinct CDR3 sequences, approximately 5.1% seen once, with just over 2.5% in the top ten. Ten or more counts support this clonotype. The antigen is not known. This clonotype was sampled from a woman aged 50 to 65 with alopecia areata. Some clones in this sample may be carry-over from other donors' samples. The chain carries TRBV18 and TRBJ2-3, with 9 nucleotides matching TRBD1. Specimen: whole blood, collected in connection with sensitization to the hapten diphenylcyclopropenone (DPC). CDR3 nucleotides: TGTGCCAGCTCACCACAGGGACAGGGATCAGATACGCAGTATTTT. Encoded protein: CASSPQGQGSDTQYF.